This TCR beta chain is from a study of OX40 agonist ivuxolimab in advanced cancers. Assay used: immunoSEQ multiplex PCR; TCRdb lists only in-frame clones, some missing. The sample includes some 50,000 clones, 84% of them seen just once. The sequence was obtained from an adult with an advanced solid tumor such as melanoma, head and neck, liver or kidney cancer. This sample comprised CD4+ or CD8+ T cells sorted from blood, obtained in a trial of the OX40 agonist ivuxolimab.

This CDR3 reads CASGLAGGNEQFF. CDR3 DNA sequence: TGTGCCAGCGGCCTAGCGGGAGGTAATGAGCAGTTCTTC. The V call is TRBV2, the J call TRBJ2-1; 11 bases fit TRBD2. The junction had 4 bases not matched to a gene; V was cut back by 8 bases and J by 7 bases. Germline CDR1 reads SNHLY; CDR2 reads FYNNEI. The CDR3 extends over 13 amino acids.